Sequencing of this T cell receptor (beta chain) was carried out in a study of T cells in Graves' hyperthyroidism and ophthalmopathy. Researchers amplified the TCR beta CDR3 regions from RNA transcripts. TCR CDR3 underwent first-round RT-PCR with the HTBI primer set. TCRdb redid the calling of the multiplex PCR reads with MiXCR, one entry per CDR3 protein. The sample yields around 760,000 distinct CDR3 sequences, 30% to 40% seen once. Study-level results: Most clonotypes that expanded in the thyroid above 0.001 also showed up in blood.

This clonotype was detected ten times or more. Its specificity is unknown. The sequence was obtained from a woman between 40 and 50 years old with Graves' hyperthyroidism. Sequenced sample: blood.

Here the CDR3 reads CASSLHAEATEAFF. In nucleotides, the CDR3 is TGTGCCAGCAGCCTCCATGCAGAGGCCACTGAAGCTTTCTTT. The rearrangement links TRBV7-3 to TRBJ1-1; D call uncertain. The length of the CDR3 is 14 residues. With 5 bases removed from V and 4 bases from J, the gap between germline ends came to 14 bases. Germline-derived CDR1 and CDR2 are SGHTA and FQGTGA. Complete variable domain (other parts from reference TRBV7-3 and TRBJ1-1): GAGVSQTPSNKVTEKGKYVELRCDPISGHTALYWYRQSLGQGPEFLIYFQGTGAADDSGLPNDRFFAVRPEGSVSTLKIQRTERGDSAVYLCASSLHAEATEAFFGQGTRLTVV.